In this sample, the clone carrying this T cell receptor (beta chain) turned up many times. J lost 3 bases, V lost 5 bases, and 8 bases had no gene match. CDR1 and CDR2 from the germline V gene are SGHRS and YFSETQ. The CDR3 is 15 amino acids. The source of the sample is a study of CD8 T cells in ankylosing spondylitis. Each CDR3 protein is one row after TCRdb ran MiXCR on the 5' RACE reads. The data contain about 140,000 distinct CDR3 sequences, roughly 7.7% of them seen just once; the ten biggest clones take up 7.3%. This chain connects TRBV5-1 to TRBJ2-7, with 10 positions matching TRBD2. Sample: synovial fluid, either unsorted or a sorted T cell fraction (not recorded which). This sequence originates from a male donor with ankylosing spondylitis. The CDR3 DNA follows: TGCGCCAGCAGACGAGGACTAGCGGTCGACTACGAGCAGTACTTC. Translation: CASRRGLAVDYEQYF.